This TCR beta chain was captured in a study of OX40 agonist ivuxolimab in advanced cancers. Regarding the complete study: Ivuxolimab was an agonistic, fully human IgG2 monoclonal antibody directed against OX40 (CD134), a costimulatory receptor. Intravenous ivuxolimab was administered to patients every 2 weeks at six dose levels: 0.01, 0.1, 0.3, 1.5, 3 and 10 mg/kg. Of the roughly 52 dose-escalation patients, hepatocellular carcinoma was present in about 20, melanoma in around 15, renal cell carcinoma in 9 and head and neck cancer in 9. In the dose-escalation cohort, approximately 80% of patients were male, and the mean age was roughly 60 years with a range of roughly 20 to 85. Patients were allowed to have had prior anti-PD-1, anti-PD-L1 or anti-CTLA-4 therapy, and 40% of the dose-escalation patients had been treated with checkpoint inhibitors. Partial responses occurred in three dose-escalation patients, of whom one had hepatocellular carcinoma and two had cutaneous melanoma. Peripheral TCRbeta sequencing was intended to test whether TCR sequence diversity was altered and clonal T-cell expansion was caused by ivuxolimab. The paper covers the monotherapy dose-escalation part of the phase I ivuxolimab trial, which included N ≈ 52 patients. Overall results and qualifications from the work: Antigen specificity was not determined for the clonally expanded peripheral T cells. After ivuxolimab, expanded clones were on average more numerous among CD8+ T cells than among CD4+ T cells. Low levels of normalized T-cell clonal expansion were also seen in some patients who did not respond. In the 0.1-3.0 mg/kg groups, partial responders had among the lowest normalized peripheral clonal expansion, particularly in CD8+ T cells. At doses from 0.1 to 3.0 mg/kg, clonal expansion was seen in both CD4+ and CD8+ blood T cells between baseline and week 6.

For sequencing of the TCRbeta CDR3 region, genomic DNA was extracted from the sorted cells. The immunoSEQ Assay was used for sequencing of TCRbeta CDR3 regions. TCRdb's version of the immuneACCESS table is confined to in-frame rearrangements and falls short of the full clone set. An unresolved V gene accounts for under half of the shortfall where checked; the remainder is of unknown origin. This sample comprises about 6,300 clones, approximately 70% of them detected only once. The ten largest clones represent around 60% of the sample. The trial excluded patients who had a history of autoimmune disease or were on systemic immunosuppression. Peripheral blood for TCR sequencing was collected from all dose cohorts at baseline, on cycle 4 day 1, and on cycle 7 day 1. Samples were obtained from an open-label, multicenter, first-in-human phase I dose-escalation trial of ivuxolimab. Adults with locally advanced or metastatic head and neck squamous cell, hepatocellular, melanoma or renal cell carcinoma were enrolled in the trial. Before TCR sequencing, CD4+ and CD8+ T cells were separately sorted from peripheral blood.

V gives up 6 bases and J gives up 5 bases, and the segment between their germline ends measures 8 bases. The germline V gene supplies CDR1 MDHEN and CDR2 SYDVKM. From the cysteine up to the phenylalanine, the CDR3 has a length of 12 residues. Only CDR3 DNA is held: 36 bases, read in frame from base 1. For this clone: Its cognate antigen has yet to be identified. Per-nucleotide qualities are absent, and no much larger clonotype sits a single base away.

The TCR was taken from an adult with an advanced solid tumor such as melanoma, head and neck, liver or kidney cancer. Specimen: CD4+ or CD8+ T cells sorted from blood, collected in a trial of the OX40 agonist ivuxolimab. The chain was built from TRBV28 and TRBJ1-5; tentative D gene TRBD1, with 6 bases matching. The CDR3 is CASSRGYQPQHF. The DNA sequence reads TGTGCCAGCAGCAGGGGATATCAGCCCCAGCATTTT.